This section outlines one T cell receptor beta chain sequence together with its context. Its antigen is still unknown. These data are taken from a study of beta chain features in type 1 diabetes. About the study: The study examined more than 100,000,000 sorted cells across all samples.

All of the isolated RNA was reverse transcribed, so expressed TCRB transcripts were sequenced. Profiling relied on immunoSEQ multiplex PCR, and the TCRdb table lists in-frame clones only, not all of them. The sample consists of hundreds of thousands of clones, 13% of them appearing once. Each of the CD4+ naive, central memory, regulatory and stem cell-like memory populations was sorted via CD45RO/CCR7/CD25/CD127/CD95/CD27. Trimming shortened V by 4 bases and J by 1 base, and 8 bases separated the two germline ends. The germline CDR1 and CDR2 sequences are SGHRS and YFSETQ. The CDR3 extends over 13 amino acids. Study-level points and caveats: Overrepresentation of cells with high TCR expression could result from cDNA sequencing. Within the patient group, naive, central memory and Treg TCRB repertoires appeared more similar to each other than within healthy donors. In all four CD4+ subsets, TCRB CDR3 length was significantly, moderately reduced in type 1 diabetes.

Sequencing was carried out using naive CD4+ T cells from blood. The chain combines TRBV5-1 with TRBJ1-1; D unresolved. The clonotype comes from a man aged 18 to 30 with type 1 diabetes. The CDR3 nucleotides read TGCGCCAGCAGCACCCAGGCGAACACTGAAGCTTTCTTT. Protein sequence: CASSTQANTEAFF.